The present T cell receptor beta chain was sequenced within a study of cytomegalovirus exposure and HLA in healthy donors. Study-level results: The listing of 160 or so TCR beta chains classed them as cytomegalovirus-associated.

With respect to this clone: Its specificity is not known.

Only in-frame clones appear in the TCRdb table, and some are missing; sequencing was by immunoSEQ multiplex PCR. Here the sample spans roughly 330,000 clones, around 90% being singletons. Between the trimmed V and J ends, which lost 0 bases and 0 bases, there was a span of 15 bases. CDR1 is SGHDT, CDR2 YYEEEE, per germline. The CDR3 is 17 amino acids. The material sequenced was PBMCs. This sequence joins TRBV5-6 and TRBJ1-1, with D maybe TRBD1 (5 bases). This sequence originates from a woman aged 25 to 39 in good health and CMV-seropositive. CDR3 in amino acids: CASSLGPRGVLNTEAFF. The CDR3 nucleotides are TGTGCCAGCAGCTTGGGGCCCCGGGGGGTCCTGAACACTGAAGCTTTCTTT.